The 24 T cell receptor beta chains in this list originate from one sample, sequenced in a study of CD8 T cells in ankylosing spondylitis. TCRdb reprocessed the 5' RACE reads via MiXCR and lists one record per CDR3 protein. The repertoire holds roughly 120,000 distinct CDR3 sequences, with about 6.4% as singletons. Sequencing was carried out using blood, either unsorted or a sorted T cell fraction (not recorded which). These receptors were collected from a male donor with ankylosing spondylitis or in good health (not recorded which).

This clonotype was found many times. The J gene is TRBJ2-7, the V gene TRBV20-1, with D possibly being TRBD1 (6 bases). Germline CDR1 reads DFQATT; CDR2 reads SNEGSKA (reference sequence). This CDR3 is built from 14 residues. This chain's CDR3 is CSLPSRGLGYEQYF. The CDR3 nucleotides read TGCAGCTTACCGTCCAGGGGTTTGGGATACGAGCAGTACTTC.

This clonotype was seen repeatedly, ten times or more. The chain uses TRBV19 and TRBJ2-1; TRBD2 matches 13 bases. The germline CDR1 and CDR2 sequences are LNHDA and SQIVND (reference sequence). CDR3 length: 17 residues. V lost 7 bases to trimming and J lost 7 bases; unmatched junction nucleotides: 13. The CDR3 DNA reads TGTGCCAGTAACTCACCCGGACTAGCGGGAGTTGGGAATGAGCAGTTCTTC. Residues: CASNSPGLAGVGNEQFF.

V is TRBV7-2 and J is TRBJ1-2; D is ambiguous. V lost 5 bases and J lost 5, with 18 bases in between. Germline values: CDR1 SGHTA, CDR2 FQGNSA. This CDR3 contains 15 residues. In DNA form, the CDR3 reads TGTGCCAGCAGCCCCGGGGTCCTGCGGTGGTATGGCTACACCTTC. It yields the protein CASSPGVLRWYGYTF.

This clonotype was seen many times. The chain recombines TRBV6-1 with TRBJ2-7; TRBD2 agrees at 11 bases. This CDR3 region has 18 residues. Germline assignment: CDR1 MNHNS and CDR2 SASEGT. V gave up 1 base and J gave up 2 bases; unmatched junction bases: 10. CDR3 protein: CASSEGPTSGSSPYEQYF. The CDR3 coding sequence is TGTGCCAGCAGTGAAGGACCTACTAGCGGGAGTTCCCCCTACGAGCAGTACTTC.

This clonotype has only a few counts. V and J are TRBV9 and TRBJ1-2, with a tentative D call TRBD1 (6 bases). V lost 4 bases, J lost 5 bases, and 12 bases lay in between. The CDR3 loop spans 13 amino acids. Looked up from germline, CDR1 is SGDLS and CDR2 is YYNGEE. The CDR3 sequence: CASSTRGGYGYTF. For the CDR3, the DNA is TGTGCCAGCAGCACCCGAGGGGGATATGGCTACACCTTC. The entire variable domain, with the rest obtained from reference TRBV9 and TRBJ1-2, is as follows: DSGVTQTPKHLITATGQRVTLRCSPRSGDLSVYWYQQSLDQGLQFLIQYYNGEERAKGNILERFSAQQFPDLHSELNLSSLELGDSALYFCASSTRGGYGYTFGSGTRLTVV.

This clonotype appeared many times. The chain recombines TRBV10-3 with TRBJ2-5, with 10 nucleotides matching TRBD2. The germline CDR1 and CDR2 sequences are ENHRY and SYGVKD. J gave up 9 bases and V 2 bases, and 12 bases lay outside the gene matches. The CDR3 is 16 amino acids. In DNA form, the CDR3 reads TGTGCCATCAGTGAGACTGGGACTAGCGACGGGGTGGCCCAGTACTTC. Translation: CAISETGTSDGVAQYF.

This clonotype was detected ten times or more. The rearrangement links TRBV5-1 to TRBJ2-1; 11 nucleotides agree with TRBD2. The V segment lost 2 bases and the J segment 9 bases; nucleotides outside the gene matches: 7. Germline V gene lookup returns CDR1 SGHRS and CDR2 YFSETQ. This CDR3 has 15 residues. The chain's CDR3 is CASSFHRLAGTEQFF. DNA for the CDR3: TGCGCCAGCAGCTTCCATAGACTAGCGGGAACTGAGCAGTTCTTC.

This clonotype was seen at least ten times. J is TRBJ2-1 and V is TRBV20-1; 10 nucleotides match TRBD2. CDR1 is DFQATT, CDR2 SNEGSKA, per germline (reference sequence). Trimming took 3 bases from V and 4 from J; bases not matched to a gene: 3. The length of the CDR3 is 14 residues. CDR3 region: CSASSGGQYNEQFF. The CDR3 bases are TGCAGTGCTAGTAGCGGGGGGCAATACAATGAGCAGTTCTTC.

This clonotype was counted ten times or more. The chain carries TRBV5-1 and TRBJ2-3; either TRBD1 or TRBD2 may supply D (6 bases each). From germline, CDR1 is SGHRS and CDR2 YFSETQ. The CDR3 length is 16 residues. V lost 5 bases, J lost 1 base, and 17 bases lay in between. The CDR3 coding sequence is TGCGCCAGCAGGGCCAGTGCGGGACACCGCACAGATACGCAGTATTTT. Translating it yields CASRASAGHRTDTQYF.

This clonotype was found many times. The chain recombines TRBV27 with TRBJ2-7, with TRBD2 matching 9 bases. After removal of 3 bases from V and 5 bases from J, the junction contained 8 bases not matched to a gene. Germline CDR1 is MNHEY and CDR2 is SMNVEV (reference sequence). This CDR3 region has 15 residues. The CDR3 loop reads CASSLKFSGRHEQYF. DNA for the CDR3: TGTGCCAGCAGTTTGAAGTTTAGCGGGAGACACGAGCAGTACTTC.

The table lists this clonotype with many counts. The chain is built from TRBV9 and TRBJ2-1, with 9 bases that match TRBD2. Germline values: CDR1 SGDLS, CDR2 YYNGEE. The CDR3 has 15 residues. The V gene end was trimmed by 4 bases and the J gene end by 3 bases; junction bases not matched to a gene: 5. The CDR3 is CASSPRAGGYNEQFF. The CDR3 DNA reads TGTGCCAGCAGCCCGAGAGCGGGGGGCTACAATGAGCAGTTCTTC.

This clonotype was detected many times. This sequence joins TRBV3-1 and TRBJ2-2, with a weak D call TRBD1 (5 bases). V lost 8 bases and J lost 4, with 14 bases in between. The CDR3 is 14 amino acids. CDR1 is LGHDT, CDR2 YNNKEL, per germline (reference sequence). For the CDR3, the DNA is TGTGCCAGCCTATCCAGGGTTGGCACCGGGGAGCTGTTTTTT. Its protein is CASLSRVGTGELFF.

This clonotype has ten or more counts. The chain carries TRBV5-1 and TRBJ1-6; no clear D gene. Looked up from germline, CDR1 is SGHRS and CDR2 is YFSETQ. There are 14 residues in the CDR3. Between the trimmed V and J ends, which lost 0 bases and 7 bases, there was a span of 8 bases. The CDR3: CASSLEGDNSPLHF. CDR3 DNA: TGCGCCAGCAGCTTGGAAGGCGACAATTCACCCCTCCACTTT.

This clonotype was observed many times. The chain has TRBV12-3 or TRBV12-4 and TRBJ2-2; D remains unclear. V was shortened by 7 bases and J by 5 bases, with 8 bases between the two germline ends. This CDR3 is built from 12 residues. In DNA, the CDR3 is TGTGCCAGCACCTGGGGTACCGGGGAGCTGTTTTTT. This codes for CASTWGTGELFF.

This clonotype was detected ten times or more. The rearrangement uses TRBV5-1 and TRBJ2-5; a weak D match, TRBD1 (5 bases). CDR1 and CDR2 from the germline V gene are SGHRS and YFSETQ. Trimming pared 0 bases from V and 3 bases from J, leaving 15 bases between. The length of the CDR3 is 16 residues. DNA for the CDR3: TGCGCCAGCAGCTTGGATACCCCCAGGGTGGAAGAGACCCAGTACTTC. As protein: CASSLDTPRVEETQYF. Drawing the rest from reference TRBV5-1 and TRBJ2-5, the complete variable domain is KAGVTQTPRYLIKTRGQQVTLSCSPISGHRSVSWYQQTPGQGLQFLFEYFSETQRNKGNFPGRFSGRQFSNSRSEMNVSTLELGDSALYLCASSLDTPRVEETQYFGPGTRLLVL.

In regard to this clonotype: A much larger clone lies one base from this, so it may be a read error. In nucleotides, the CDR3 is TGCGCCAGCAGCTCCTCTACAGGGACTGTAAACATTCAGAACTTC. Its protein is CASSSSTGTVNIQNF. The chain employs TRBV5-1 and TRBJ2-4; D assignment may be TRBD1 or TRBD2 (6 bases each). Germline V CDR1 and CDR2: SGHRS, YFSETQ. The CDR3 is 15 amino acids.

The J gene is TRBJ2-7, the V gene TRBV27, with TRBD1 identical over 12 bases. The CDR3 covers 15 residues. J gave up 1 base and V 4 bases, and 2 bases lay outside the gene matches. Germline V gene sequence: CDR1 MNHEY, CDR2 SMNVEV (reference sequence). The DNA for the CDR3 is TGTGCCAGCAGTTGGGGACAGGGGGCGTCCTACGAGCAGTACTTC. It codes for CASSWGQGASYEQYF.

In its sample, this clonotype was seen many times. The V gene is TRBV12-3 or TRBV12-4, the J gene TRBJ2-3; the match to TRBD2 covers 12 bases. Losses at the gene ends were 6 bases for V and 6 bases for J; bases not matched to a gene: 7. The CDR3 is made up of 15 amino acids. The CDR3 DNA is TGTGCCAGCAGCCCTACGGGACTAGCGGGCGATACGCAGTATTTT. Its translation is CASSPTGLAGDTQYF.

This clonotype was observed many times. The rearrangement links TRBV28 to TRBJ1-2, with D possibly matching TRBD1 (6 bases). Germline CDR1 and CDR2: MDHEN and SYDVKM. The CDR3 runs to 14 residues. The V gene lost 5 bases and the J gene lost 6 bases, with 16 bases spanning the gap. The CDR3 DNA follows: TGTGCCAGCAGTCCGGGACACCGAACCCATGGCTACACCTTC. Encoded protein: CASSPGHRTHGYTF.

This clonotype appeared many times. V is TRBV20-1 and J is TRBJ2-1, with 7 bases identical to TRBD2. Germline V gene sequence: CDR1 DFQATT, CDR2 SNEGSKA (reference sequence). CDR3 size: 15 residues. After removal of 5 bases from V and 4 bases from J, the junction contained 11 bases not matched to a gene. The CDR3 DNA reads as TGCAGTGCTGGAACGAGGACTAGACAGTACAATGAGCAGTTCTTC. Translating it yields CSAGTRTRQYNEQFF.

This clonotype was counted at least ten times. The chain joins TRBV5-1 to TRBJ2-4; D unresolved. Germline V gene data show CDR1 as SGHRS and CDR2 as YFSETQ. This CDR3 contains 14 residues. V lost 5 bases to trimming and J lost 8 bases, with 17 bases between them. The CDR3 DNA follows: TGCGCCAGCAGTACGTGGGGTACCGAGGACATTCAGTACTTC. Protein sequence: CASSTWGTEDIQYF.

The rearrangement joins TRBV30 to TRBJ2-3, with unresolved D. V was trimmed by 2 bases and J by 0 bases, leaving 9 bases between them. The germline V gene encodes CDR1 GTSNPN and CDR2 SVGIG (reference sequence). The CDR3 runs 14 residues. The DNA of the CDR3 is TGTGCCTGGAGTTCCCCACCAAGCACAGATACGCAGTATTTT. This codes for CAWSSPPSTDTQYF.

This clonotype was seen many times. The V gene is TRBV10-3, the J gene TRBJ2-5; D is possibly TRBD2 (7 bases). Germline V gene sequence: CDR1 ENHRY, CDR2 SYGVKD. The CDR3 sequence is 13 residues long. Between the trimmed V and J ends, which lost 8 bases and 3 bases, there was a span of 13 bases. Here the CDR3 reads CAIGGDTEETQYF. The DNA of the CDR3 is TGTGCCATCGGGGGGGACACTGAAGAGACCCAGTACTTC.

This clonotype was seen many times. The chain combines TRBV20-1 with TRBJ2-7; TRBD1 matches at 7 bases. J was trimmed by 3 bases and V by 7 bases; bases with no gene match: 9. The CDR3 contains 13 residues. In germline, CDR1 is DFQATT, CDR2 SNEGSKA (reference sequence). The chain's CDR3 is CSVNPGQNYEQYF. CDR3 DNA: TGCAGTGTTAACCCGGGACAGAACTACGAGCAGTACTTC.